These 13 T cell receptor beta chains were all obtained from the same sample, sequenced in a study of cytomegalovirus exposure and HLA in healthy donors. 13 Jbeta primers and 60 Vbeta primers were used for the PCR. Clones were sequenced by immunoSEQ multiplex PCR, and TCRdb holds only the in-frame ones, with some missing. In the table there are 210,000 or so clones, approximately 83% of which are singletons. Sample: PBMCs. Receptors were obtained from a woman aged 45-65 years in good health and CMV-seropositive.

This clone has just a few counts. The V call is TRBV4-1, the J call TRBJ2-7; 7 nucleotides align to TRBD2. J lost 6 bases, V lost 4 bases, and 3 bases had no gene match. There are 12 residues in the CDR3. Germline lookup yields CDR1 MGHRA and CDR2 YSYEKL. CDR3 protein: CASSRSGGEQYF. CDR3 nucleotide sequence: TGCGCCAGCAGCCGCTCGGGAGGCGAGCAGTACTTC.

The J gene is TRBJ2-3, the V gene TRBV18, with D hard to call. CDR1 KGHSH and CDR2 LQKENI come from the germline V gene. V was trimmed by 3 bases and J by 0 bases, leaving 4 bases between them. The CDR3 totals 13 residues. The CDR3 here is CASSPLSTDTQYF. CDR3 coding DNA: TGTGCCAGCTCACCGTTAAGCACAGATACGCAGTATTTT.

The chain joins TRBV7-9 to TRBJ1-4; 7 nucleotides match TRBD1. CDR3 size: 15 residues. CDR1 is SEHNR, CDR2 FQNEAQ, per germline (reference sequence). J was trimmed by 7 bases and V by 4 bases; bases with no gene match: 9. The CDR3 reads CASSWDSPRSEKLFF. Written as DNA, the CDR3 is TGTGCCAGCAGCTGGGACAGTCCCAGATCTGAAAAACTGTTTTTT.

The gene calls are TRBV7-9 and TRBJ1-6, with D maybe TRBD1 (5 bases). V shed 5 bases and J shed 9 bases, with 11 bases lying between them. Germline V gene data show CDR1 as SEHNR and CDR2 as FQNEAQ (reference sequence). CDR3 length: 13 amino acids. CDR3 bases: TGTGCCAGCAGCCTAGTCAGGGCTTCACCCCTCCACTTT. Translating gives CASSLVRASPLHF.

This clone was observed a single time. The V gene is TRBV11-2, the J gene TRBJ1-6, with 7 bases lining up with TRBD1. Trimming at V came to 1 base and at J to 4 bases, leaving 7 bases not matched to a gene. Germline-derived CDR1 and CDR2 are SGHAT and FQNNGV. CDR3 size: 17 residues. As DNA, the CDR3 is TGTGCCAGCAGCTTAGGCCCCGGGACAGCTTATAATTCACCCCTCCACTTT. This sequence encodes CASSLGPGTAYNSPLHF.

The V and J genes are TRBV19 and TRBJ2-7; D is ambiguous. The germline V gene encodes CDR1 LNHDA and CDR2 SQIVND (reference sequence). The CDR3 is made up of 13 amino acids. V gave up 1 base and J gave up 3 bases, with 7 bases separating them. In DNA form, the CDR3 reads TGTGCCAGTAGTATAGGGCACCGCTACGAGCAGTACTTC. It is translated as CASSIGHRYEQYF.

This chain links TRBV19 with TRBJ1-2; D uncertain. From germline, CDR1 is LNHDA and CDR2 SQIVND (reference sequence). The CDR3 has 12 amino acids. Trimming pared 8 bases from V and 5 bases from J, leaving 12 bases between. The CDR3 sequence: CASLREPYGYTF. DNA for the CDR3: TGTGCCAGTCTTCGGGAGCCTTATGGCTACACCTTC.

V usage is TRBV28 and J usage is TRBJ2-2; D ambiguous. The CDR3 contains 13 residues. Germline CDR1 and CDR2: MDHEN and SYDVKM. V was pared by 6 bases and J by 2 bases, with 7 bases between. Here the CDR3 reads CASRILNTGELFF. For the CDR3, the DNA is TGTGCCAGCAGGATCCTAAACACCGGGGAGCTGTTTTTT.

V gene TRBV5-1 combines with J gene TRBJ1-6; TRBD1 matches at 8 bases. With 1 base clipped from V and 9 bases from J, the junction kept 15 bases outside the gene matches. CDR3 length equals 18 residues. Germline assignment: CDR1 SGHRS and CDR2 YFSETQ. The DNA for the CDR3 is TGCGCCAGCAGCTTGTTTGGACAGGGCCCTTCGGAGGCTTCACCCCTCCACTTT. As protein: CASSLFGQGPSEASPLHF.

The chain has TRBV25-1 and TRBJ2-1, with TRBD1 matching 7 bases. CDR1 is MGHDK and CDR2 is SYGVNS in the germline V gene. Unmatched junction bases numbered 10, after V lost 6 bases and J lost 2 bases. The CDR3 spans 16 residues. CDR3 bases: TGTGCCAGCAGAGTCGGCTTGGGACAGCCCTACAATGAGCAGTTCTTC. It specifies CASRVGLGQPYNEQFF.

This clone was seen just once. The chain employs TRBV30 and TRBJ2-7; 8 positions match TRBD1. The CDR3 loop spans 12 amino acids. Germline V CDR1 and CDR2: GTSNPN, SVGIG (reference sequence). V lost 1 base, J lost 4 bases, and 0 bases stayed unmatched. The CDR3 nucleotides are TGTGCCTGGAGTGGGGACAGGTACGAGCAGTACTTC. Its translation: CAWSGDRYEQYF.

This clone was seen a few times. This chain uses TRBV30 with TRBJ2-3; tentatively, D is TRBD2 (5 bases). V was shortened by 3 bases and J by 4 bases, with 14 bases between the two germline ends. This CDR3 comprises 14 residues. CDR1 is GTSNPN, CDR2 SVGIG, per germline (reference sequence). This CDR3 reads CAWSRDTGADTQYF. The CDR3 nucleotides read TGTGCCTGGAGCAGAGATACCGGGGCAGATACGCAGTATTTT.

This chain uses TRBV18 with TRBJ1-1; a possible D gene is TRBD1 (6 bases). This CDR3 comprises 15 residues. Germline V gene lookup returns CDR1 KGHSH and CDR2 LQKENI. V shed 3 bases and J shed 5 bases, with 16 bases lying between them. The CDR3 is CASSPRSDSSTEAFF. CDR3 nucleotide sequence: TGTGCCAGCTCACCCAGGTCGGACAGTTCTACTGAAGCTTTCTTT.